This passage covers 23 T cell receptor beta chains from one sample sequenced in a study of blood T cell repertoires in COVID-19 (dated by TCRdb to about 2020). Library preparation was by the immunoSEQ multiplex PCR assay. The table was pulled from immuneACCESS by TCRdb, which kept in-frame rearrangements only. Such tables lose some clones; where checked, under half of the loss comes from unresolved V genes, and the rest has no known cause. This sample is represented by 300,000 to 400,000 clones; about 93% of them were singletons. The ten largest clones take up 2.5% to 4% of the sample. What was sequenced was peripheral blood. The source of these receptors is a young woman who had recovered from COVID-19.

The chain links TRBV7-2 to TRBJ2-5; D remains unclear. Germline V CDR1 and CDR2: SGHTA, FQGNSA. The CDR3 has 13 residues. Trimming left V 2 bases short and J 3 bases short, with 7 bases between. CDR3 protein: CASSLPDKETQYF. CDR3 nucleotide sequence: TGTGCCAGCAGCTTACCAGATAAAGAGACCCAGTACTTC.

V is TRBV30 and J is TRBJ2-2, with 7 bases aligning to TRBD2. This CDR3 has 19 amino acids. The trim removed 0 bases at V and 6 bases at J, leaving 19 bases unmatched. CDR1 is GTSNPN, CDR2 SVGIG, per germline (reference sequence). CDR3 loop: CAWSVPPWTSSYKAGELFF. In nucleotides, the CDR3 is TGTGCCTGGAGTGTACCCCCCTGGACTAGTTCGTATAAGGCCGGGGAGCTGTTTTTT. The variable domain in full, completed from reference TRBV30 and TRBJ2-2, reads SQTIHQWPATLVQPVGSPLSLECTVEGTSNPNLYWYRQAAGRGLQLLFYSVGIGQISSEVPQNLSASRPQDRQFILSSKKLLLSDSGFYLCAWSVPPWTSSYKAGELFFGEGSRLTVL.

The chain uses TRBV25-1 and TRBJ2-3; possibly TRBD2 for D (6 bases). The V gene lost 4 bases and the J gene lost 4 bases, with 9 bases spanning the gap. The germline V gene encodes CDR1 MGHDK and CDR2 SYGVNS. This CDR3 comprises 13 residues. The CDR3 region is CASSGRGADTQYF. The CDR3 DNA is TGTGCCAGCAGTGGGAGGGGCGCAGATACGCAGTATTTT.

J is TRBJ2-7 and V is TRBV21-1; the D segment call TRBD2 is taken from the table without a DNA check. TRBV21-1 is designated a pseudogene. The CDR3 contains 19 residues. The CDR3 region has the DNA TGTGCCAGCAGCAAACGGATCAAGAGGGGCGGGGTCCGATTAGACGAGCAGTACGTC. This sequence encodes CASSKRIKRGGVRLDEQYV.

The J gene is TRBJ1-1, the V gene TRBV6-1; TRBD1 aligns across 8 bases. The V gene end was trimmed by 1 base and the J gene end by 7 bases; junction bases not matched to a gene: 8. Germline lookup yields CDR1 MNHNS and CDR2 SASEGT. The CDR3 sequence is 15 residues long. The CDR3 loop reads CASSEDRGYKDEAFF. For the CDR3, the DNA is TGTGCCAGCAGTGAAGACAGGGGGTATAAGGATGAAGCTTTCTTT.

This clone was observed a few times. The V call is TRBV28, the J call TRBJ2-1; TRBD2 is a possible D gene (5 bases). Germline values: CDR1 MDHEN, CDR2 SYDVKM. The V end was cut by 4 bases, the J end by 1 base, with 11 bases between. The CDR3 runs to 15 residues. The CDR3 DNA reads TGTGCCAGCAGTTCCCAAGCGGTGTCCTACAATGAGCAGTTCTTC. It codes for CASSSQAVSYNEQFF. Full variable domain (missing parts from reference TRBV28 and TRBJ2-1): DVKVTQSSRYLVKRTGEKVFLECVQDMDHENMFWYRQDPGLGLRLIYFSYDVKMKEKGDIPEGYSVSREKKERFSLILESASTNQTSMYLCASSSQAVSYNEQFFGPGTRLTVL.

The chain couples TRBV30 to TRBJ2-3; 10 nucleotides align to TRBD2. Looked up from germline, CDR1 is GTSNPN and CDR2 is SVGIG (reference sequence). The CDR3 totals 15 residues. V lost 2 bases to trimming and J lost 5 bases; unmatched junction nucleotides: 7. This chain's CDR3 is CAWSNVQREGDTQYF. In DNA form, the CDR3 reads TGTGCCTGGAGTAACGTCCAGCGGGAGGGAGATACGCAGTATTTT.

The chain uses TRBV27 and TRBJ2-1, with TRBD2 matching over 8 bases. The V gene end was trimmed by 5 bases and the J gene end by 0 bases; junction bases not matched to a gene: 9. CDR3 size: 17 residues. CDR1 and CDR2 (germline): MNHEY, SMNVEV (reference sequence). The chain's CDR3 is CASSTISGASSYNEQFF. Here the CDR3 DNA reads TGTGCCAGCAGTACGATTAGCGGGGCGAGCTCCTACAATGAGCAGTTCTTC.

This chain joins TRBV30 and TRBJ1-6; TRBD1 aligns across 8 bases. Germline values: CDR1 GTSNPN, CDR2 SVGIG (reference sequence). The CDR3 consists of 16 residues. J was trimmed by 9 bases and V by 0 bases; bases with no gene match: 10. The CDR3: CAWSVLPGQAASPLHF. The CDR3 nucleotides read TGTGCCTGGAGTGTACTTCCGGGACAGGCGGCTTCACCCCTCCACTTT. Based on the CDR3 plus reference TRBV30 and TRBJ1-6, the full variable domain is SQTIHQWPATLVQPVGSPLSLECTVEGTSNPNLYWYRQAAGRGLQLLFYSVGIGQISSEVPQNLSASRPQDRQFILSSKKLLLSDSGFYLCAWSVLPGQAASPLHFGNGTRLTVT.

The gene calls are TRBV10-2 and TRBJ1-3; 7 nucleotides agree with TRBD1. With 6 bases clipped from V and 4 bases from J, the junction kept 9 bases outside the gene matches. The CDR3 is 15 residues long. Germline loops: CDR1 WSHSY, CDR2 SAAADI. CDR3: CASRAGTERGNTIYF. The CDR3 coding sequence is TGCGCCAGCAGGGCCGGGACAGAGAGGGGAAACACCATATATTTT.

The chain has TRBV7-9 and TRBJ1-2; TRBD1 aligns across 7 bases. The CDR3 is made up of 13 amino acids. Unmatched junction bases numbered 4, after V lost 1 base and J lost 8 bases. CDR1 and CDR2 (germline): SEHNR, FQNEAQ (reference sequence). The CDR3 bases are TGTGCCAGCAGCTTAGGGCAGGGGGACGGCTACACCTTC. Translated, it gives CASSLGQGDGYTF.

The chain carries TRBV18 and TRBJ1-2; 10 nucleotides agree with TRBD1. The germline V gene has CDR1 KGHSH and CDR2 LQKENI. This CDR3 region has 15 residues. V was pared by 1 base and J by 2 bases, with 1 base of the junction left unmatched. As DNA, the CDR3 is TGTGCCAGCTCACCACGGACAGGGGGAAACTATGGCTACACCTTC. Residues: CASSPRTGGNYGYTF. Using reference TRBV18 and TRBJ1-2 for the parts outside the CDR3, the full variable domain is NAGVMQNPRHLVRRRGQEARLRCSPMKGHSHVYWYRQLPEEGLKFMVYLQKENIIDESGMPKERFSAEFPKEGPSILRIQQVVRGDSAAYFCASSPRTGGNYGYTFGSGTRLTVV.

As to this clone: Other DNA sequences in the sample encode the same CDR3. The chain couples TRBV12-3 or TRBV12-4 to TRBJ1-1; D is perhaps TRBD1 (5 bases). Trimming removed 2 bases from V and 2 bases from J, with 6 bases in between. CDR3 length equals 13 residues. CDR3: CASSLQGNTEAFF. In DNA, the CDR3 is TGTGCCAGCAGTTTACAGGGAAACACTGAAGCTTTCTTT.

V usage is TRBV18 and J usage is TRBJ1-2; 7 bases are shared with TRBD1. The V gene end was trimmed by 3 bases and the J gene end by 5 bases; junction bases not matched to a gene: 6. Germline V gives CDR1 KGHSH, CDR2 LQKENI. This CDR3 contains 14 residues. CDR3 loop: CASSPGTVGYGYTF. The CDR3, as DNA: TGTGCCAGCTCACCCGGGACAGTCGGTTATGGCTACACCTTC.

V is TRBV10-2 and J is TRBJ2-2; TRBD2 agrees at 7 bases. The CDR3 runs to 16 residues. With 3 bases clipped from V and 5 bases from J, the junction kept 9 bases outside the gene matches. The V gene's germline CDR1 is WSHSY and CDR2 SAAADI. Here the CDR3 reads CASSDFGGSLTGELFF. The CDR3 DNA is TGCGCCAGCAGTGATTTTGGCGGGAGTTTAACCGGGGAGCTGTTTTTT.

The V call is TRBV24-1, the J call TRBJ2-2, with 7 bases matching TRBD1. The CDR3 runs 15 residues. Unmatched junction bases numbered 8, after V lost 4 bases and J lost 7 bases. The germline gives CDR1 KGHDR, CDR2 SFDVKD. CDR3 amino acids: CATSDPIQGNGELFF. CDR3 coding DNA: TGTGCCACCAGTGACCCCATACAGGGGAACGGGGAGCTGTTTTTT.

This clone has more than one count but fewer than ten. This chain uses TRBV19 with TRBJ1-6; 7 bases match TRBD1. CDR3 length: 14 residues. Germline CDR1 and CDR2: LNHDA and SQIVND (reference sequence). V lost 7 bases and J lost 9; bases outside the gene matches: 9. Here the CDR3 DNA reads TGTGCCAGTATCGACAGGGTCTGGAGTTCACCCCTCCACTTT. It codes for CASIDRVWSSPLHF.

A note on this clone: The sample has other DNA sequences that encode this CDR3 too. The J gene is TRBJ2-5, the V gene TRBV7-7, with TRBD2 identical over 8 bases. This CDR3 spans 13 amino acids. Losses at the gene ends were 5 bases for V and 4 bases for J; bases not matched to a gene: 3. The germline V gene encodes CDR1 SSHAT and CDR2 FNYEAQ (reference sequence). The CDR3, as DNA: TGTGCCAGCAGCCCCGGGGGGGGAGAGACCCAGTACTTC. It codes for CASSPGGGETQYF.

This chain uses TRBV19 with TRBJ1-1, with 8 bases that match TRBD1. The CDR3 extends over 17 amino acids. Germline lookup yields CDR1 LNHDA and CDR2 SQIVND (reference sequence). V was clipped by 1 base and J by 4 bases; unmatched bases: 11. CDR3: CASSIGQGIGTSTEAFF. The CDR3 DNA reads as TGTGCCAGTAGTATAGGACAGGGGATAGGGACTTCCACTGAAGCTTTCTTT. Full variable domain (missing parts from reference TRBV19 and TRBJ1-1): DGGITQSPKYLFRKEGQNVTLSCEQNLNHDAMYWYRQDPGQGLRLIYYSQIVNDFQKGDIAEGYSVSREKKESFPLTVTSAQKNPTAFYLCASSIGQGIGTSTEAFFGQGTRLTVV.

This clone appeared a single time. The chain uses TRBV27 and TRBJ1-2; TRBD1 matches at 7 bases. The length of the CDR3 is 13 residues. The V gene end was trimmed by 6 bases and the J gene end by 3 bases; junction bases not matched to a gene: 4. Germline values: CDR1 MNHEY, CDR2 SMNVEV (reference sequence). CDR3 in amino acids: CASSLQGDYGYTF. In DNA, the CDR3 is TGTGCCAGCAGCCTGCAGGGGGACTATGGCTACACCTTC.

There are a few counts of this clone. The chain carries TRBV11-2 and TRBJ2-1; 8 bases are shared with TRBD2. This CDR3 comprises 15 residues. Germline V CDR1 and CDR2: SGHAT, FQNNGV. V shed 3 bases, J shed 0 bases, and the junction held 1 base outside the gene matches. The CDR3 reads CASSFSGASYNEQFF. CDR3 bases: TGTGCCAGCAGCTTTAGCGGGGCCTCCTACAATGAGCAGTTCTTC.

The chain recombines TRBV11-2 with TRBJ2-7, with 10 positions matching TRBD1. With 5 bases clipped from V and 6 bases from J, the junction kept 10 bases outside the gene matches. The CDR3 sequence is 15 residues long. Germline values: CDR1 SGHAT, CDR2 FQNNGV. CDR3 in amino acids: CASSQIYRDRGEQYV. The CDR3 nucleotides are TGTGCCAGCAGCCAGATTTACCGGGACAGGGGCGAGCAGTACGTC.

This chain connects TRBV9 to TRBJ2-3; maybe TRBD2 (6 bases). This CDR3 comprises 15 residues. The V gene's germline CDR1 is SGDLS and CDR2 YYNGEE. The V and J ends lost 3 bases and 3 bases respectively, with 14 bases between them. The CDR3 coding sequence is TGTGCCAGCAGCGACCGGGACCGGGGGACAGATACGCAGTATTTT. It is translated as CASSDRDRGTDTQYF.